Listed below are T cell receptor beta chains from one sample, sequenced in a study of CD8 T cells in Susac syndrome. TCRdb redid the calling of the immunoSEQ multiplex PCR reads with MiXCR, one entry per CDR3 protein. Here the sample spans roughly 120,000 distinct CDR3 sequences, about 94% being singletons. The specimen sequenced was CD4+ T cells from PBMCs. These receptors were obtained from a human donor with multiple sclerosis. The CDR3 runs from the conserved cysteine through the conserved F or W. Fields, in order: CDR3 DNA, CDR3 protein, clone size, D gene, V gene, J gene. A D gene is named only where the DNA matches it firmly. Some rows have no size entry. The others give once, few or many, or a class for an expanded clone.

cdr3_nt: TGCGCCAGCAGCCAAGATGGGCAGCGGGAGACCCAGTACTTC
cdr3_aa: CASSQDGQRETQYF
clone_size: once
d_call: -
v_call: TRBV4-1
j_call: TRBJ2-5

cdr3_nt: TGTGCCAGCAGCCGAAGGGACAGCAGTTTTTCTAATTCACCCCTCCACTTT
cdr3_aa: CASSRRDSSFSNSPLHF
clone_size: -
d_call: TRBD1
v_call: TRBV5-6
j_call: TRBJ1-6

cdr3_nt: TGTGCCTGGAGTACGCAGGGCGCATATGGCTACACCTTC
cdr3_aa: CAWSTQGAYGYTF
clone_size: -
d_call: -
v_call: TRBV30
j_call: TRBJ1-2

cdr3_nt: TGTGCTAGGAGCTCGGGCAGGGTAGTTGGCTACACCTTC
cdr3_aa: CARSSGRVVGYTF
clone_size: -
d_call: -
v_call: TRBV30
j_call: TRBJ1-2

cdr3_nt: TGTGCCAGCAGCCAAGACGGGTATGGCTACACCTTC
cdr3_aa: CASSQDGYGYTF
clone_size: few
d_call: -
v_call: TRBV4-1
j_call: TRBJ1-2

cdr3_nt: TGCAGTGCTACGGACAGTAATCAGCCCCAGCATTTT
cdr3_aa: CSATDSNQPQHF
clone_size: -
d_call: -
v_call: TRBV20-1
j_call: TRBJ1-5

cdr3_nt: TGTGCCAGTGTTGATCTAGTAGGGTCCTACGAGCAGTACTTC
cdr3_aa: CASVDLVGSYEQYF
clone_size: -
d_call: -
v_call: TRBV28
j_call: TRBJ2-7

cdr3_nt: TGTGCCAGCAGCTTGTATTCTAGCGGGAGACAAGAGACCCAGTACTTC
cdr3_aa: CASSLYSSGRQETQYF
clone_size: -
d_call: TRBD2
v_call: TRBV5-6
j_call: TRBJ2-5

cdr3_nt: TGCAGCGTTGAGGGCAGTAGCTCTGGAAACACCATATATTTT
cdr3_aa: CSVEGSSSGNTIYF
clone_size: -
d_call: -
v_call: TRBV29-1
j_call: TRBJ1-3

cdr3_nt: TGTGCTAGCAGCTTAAGGTCGGCAGGCCCGTACGAGCAGTACTTC
cdr3_aa: CASSLRSAGPYEQYF
clone_size: -
d_call: -
v_call: TRBV7-7
j_call: TRBJ2-7

cdr3_nt: TGTGCCAGCAGCTCCCGACTAGTGATGGGTTACGAGCAGTACTTC
cdr3_aa: CASSSRLVMGYEQYF
clone_size: -
d_call: -
v_call: TRBV11-2
j_call: TRBJ2-7

cdr3_nt: TGTGCCAGCAGCCAAGATGGGGGTACTGAAGCTTTCTTT
cdr3_aa: CASSQDGGTEAFF
clone_size: -
d_call: -
v_call: TRBV14
j_call: TRBJ1-1

cdr3_nt: TGTGCCAGCGGAGCTAGTCAGACCTACGAGCAGTACTTC
cdr3_aa: CASGASQTYEQYF
clone_size: -
d_call: -
v_call: TRBV7-2
j_call: TRBJ2-7

cdr3_nt: TGTGCCAGTAGTAGGGAGACAAGCTGGAGCTCCTACGAGCAGTACTTC
cdr3_aa: CASSRETSWSSYEQYF
clone_size: once
d_call: -
v_call: TRBV19
j_call: TRBJ2-7

cdr3_nt: TGTGCCAGCTCACCGAGAGAAAGCGGGGAGCTGTTTTTT
cdr3_aa: CASSPRESGELFF
clone_size: -
d_call: -
v_call: TRBV18
j_call: TRBJ2-2

cdr3_nt: TGCGCCAGCAGCCTCGGTGGAAGCGGTGAAAAACTGTTTTTT
cdr3_aa: CASSLGGSGEKLFF
clone_size: -
d_call: -
v_call: TRBV5-1
j_call: TRBJ1-4

cdr3_nt: TGTGCCAGCAGATATACCTACAGGGACAACACTGAAGCTTTCTTT
cdr3_aa: CASRYTYRDNTEAFF
clone_size: -
d_call: -
v_call: TRBV7-2
j_call: TRBJ1-1

cdr3_nt: TGCGCCAGCAGCTTGGGGGACAAAGACGGGACCCAGTACTTC
cdr3_aa: CASSLGDKDGTQYF
clone_size: -
d_call: -
v_call: TRBV5-1
j_call: TRBJ2-5

cdr3_nt: TGTGCCAGCAGCTTAGTCGCGACCGCCCAAGAGACCCAGTACTTC
cdr3_aa: CASSLVATAQETQYF
clone_size: -
d_call: -
v_call: TRBV7-2
j_call: TRBJ2-5

cdr3_nt: TGTGCCAGCAGCCGACCTGGACAGGGATACACTGAAGCTTTCTTT
cdr3_aa: CASSRPGQGYTEAFF
clone_size: -
d_call: TRBD1
v_call: TRBV6-2/TRBV6-3
j_call: TRBJ1-1

cdr3_nt: TGTGCCAGCTCACCACCGGGGAGCATTTCCACTGAAGCTTTCTTT
cdr3_aa: CASSPPGSISTEAFF
clone_size: -
d_call: -
v_call: TRBV18
j_call: TRBJ1-1

cdr3_nt: TGTGCCAGCAGCCAAGACCTGGGAAGCTCCTACAATGAGCAGTTCTTC
cdr3_aa: CASSQDLGSSYNEQFF
clone_size: -
d_call: -
v_call: TRBV14
j_call: TRBJ2-1

cdr3_nt: TGTGCCAGCAGTTCCCTCCCGGGACAGAGACAGTTCTTC
cdr3_aa: CASSSLPGQRQFF
clone_size: -
d_call: TRBD1
v_call: TRBV27
j_call: TRBJ2-1

cdr3_nt: TGTGCCAGCAGCTTTACACAGGAGGCATCCGAAGCTTTCTTT
cdr3_aa: CASSFTQEASEAFF
clone_size: -
d_call: -
v_call: TRBV7-9
j_call: TRBJ1-1

cdr3_nt: TGTGCCAGCAGCCCTACCGGGACAGGGGCCCCAGATACGCAGTATTTT
cdr3_aa: CASSPTGTGAPDTQYF
clone_size: once
d_call: TRBD1
v_call: TRBV12-3/TRBV12-4
j_call: TRBJ2-3

cdr3_nt: TGTGCCAGCAGTTCACCGTCGGCGGGAGCAGAGGACGAGCAGTACTTC
cdr3_aa: CASSSPSAGAEDEQYF
clone_size: -
d_call: TRBD2
v_call: TRBV27
j_call: TRBJ2-7

cdr3_nt: TGTGCCAGCAGCTTAAGCTGGAGGTCAACCCTCCACTTT
cdr3_aa: CASSLSWRSTLHF
clone_size: -
d_call: -
v_call: TRBV7-9
j_call: TRBJ1-6

cdr3_nt: TGTGCCAGCTCACTGACAGGGATCACTGAAGCTTTCTTT
cdr3_aa: CASSLTGITEAFF
clone_size: -
d_call: TRBD1
v_call: TRBV18
j_call: TRBJ1-1